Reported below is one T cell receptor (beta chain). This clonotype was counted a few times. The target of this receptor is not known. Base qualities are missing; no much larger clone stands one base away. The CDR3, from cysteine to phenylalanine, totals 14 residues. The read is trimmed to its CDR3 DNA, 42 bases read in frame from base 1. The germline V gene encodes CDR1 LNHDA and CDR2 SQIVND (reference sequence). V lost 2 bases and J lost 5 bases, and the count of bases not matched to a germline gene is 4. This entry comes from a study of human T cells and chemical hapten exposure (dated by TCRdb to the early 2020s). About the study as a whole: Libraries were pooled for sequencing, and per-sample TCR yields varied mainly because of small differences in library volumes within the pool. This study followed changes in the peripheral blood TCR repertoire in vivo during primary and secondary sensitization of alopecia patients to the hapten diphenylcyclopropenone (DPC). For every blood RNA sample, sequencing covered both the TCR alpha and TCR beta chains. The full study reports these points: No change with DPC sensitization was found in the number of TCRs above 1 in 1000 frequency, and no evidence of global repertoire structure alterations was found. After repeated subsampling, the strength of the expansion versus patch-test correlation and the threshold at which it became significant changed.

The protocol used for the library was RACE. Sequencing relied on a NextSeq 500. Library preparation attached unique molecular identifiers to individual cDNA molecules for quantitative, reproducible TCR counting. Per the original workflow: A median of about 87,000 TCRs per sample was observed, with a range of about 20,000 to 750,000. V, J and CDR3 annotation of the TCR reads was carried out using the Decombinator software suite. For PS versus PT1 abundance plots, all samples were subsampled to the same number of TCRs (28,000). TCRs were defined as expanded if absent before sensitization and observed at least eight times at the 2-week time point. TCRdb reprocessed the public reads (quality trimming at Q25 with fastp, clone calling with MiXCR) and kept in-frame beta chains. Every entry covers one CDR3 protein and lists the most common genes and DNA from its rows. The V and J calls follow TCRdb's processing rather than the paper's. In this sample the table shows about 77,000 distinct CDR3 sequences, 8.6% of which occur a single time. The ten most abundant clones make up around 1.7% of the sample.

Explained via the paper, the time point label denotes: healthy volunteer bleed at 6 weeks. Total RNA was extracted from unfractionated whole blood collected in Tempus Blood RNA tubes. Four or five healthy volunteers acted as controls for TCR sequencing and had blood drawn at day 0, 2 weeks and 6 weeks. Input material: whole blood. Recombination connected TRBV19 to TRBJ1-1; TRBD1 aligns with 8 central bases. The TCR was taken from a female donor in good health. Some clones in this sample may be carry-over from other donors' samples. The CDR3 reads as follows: CASSIQGAGTEAFF. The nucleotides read TGTGCCAGTAGTATACAGGGGGCGGGGACTGAAGCTTTCTTT.